The next 30 T cell receptor beta chains were all read from a single sample in a study of blood T cell repertoires in COVID-19. TCRdb keeps only in-frame clones here, not all; method: immunoSEQ multiplex PCR. This repertoire shows over 150,000 clones, 85% to 90% found once; its top ten account for less than 3%. Material: peripheral blood. The receptors were sampled from a man in his forties or fifties with active or convalescent COVID-19.

The V gene is TRBV7-2, the J gene TRBJ2-7, with D unresolved. V gave up 3 bases and J gave up 5 bases, with 8 bases separating them. This CDR3 has 12 amino acids. Germline V gene lookup returns CDR1 SGHTA and CDR2 FQGNSA. CDR3 protein: CASSFLTHEQYF. CDR3 nucleotide sequence: TGTGCCAGCAGCTTTTTAACACACGAGCAGTACTTC. The entire variable domain, with the rest obtained from reference TRBV7-2 and TRBJ2-7, is as follows: GAGVSQSPSNKVTEKGKDVELRCDPISGHTALYWYRQSLGQGLEFLIYFQGNSAPDKSGLPSDRFSAERTGGSVSTLTIQRTQQEDSAVYLCASSFLTHEQYFGPGTRLTVT.

This clone was picked up a small number of times. The J gene is TRBJ1-1, the V gene TRBV21-1. TRBV21-1 is classified as a pseudogene. This CDR3 contains 18 residues. CDR3 sequence: CASSKGEAERGGRAEAFF. The CDR3 nucleotides are TGTGCCAGCAGCAAAGGGGAGGCGGAGCGTGGTGGCCGGGCTGAAGCTTTCTTT.

The rearrangement uses TRBV9 and TRBJ2-1; TRBD2 matches 12 bases. J was trimmed by 7 bases and V by 1 base; bases with no gene match: 6. The CDR3 is 16 residues long. Germline V gene data show CDR1 as SGDLS and CDR2 as YYNGEE. In DNA form, the CDR3 reads TGTGCCAGCAGCGTAAGGACTAGCGGGGCGGCGAATGAGCAGTTCTTC. This sequence encodes CASSVRTSGAANEQFF.

This clone was counted a few times. The chain links TRBV20-1 to TRBJ1-5; 12 nucleotides agree with TRBD1. This CDR3 has 15 residues. Trimming took 3 bases from V and 7 from J; bases not matched to a gene: 7. The germline V gene encodes CDR1 DFQATT and CDR2 SNEGSKA (reference sequence). The CDR3 sequence is CSASVGQGAGQPQHF. For the CDR3, the DNA is TGCAGTGCTAGTGTGGGACAGGGGGCAGGGCAGCCCCAGCATTTT.

This clone showed up just a few times. The chain uses TRBV7-8 and TRBJ1-5, with 9 bases that match TRBD1. The CDR3 runs 17 residues. CDR1 is SGHVS and CDR2 is FQNEAQ in the germline V gene. The V segment lost 6 bases and the J segment 7 bases; nucleotides outside the gene matches: 16. Written as DNA, the CDR3 is TGTGCCAGCAGTTCCCTTCGCGGGACAGGGCGAGGACAGCCCCAGCATTTT. Residues: CASSSLRGTGRGQPQHF.

J is TRBJ1-2 and V is TRBV12-3 or TRBV12-4; D is undetermined. The CDR3 length is 12 residues. Between the trimmed V and J ends, which lost 8 bases and 0 bases, there was a span of 7 bases. Here the CDR3 reads CASVIANYGYTF. In nucleotides, the CDR3 is TGTGCCAGCGTGATAGCTAACTATGGCTACACCTTC.

Only a few counts were recorded for this clone. V and J are TRBV5-1 and TRBJ2-1; the match to TRBD1 covers 9 bases. This CDR3 is 14 amino acids long. Germline values: CDR1 SGHRS, CDR2 YFSETQ. V lost 2 bases, J lost 7 bases, and 4 bases stayed unmatched. In DNA form, the CDR3 reads TGCGCCAGCAGCTTCGGACAGGGGCTAAATGAGCAGTTCTTC. It specifies CASSFGQGLNEQFF.

This chain joins TRBV19 and TRBJ2-7; TRBD1 might be the D (6 bases). Trimming cost V 6 bases and J 0 bases, with 12 bases left between them. Germline-derived CDR1 and CDR2 are LNHDA and SQIVND (reference sequence). The CDR3 extends over 14 amino acids. The CDR3 nucleotides read TGTGCCAGTAGACCCGACAGGAGCTCCTACGAGCAGTACTTC. Its translation: CASRPDRSSYEQYF.

This chain connects TRBV5-1 to TRBJ2-2, with D possibly TRBD1 on 6 matching bases. Germline V gene data show CDR1 as SGHRS and CDR2 as YFSETQ. The CDR3 is 14 amino acids. V gave up 6 bases and J gave up 1 base, with 10 bases separating them. The CDR3 is CASKTQGNTGELFF. DNA for the CDR3: TGCGCCAGCAAGACACAGGGGAACACCGGGGAGCTGTTTTTT.

V gene TRBV9 combines with J gene TRBJ1-3, with TRBD1 matching 9 bases. Germline V gives CDR1 SGDLS, CDR2 YYNGEE. This CDR3 has 15 amino acids. V shed 4 bases and J 4 bases; nucleotides not matched to a gene: 6. This CDR3 is CASSLQGQGGNTIYF. The DNA for the CDR3 is TGTGCCAGCAGCCTACAGGGACAGGGAGGAAACACCATATATTTT.

J is TRBJ2-3 and V is TRBV10-3, with 11 bases matching TRBD1. In germline, CDR1 is ENHRY, CDR2 SYGVKD. With 10 bases clipped from V and 4 bases from J, the junction kept 10 bases outside the gene matches. This CDR3 is built from 15 residues. The CDR3 bases are TGTGCCACCCTGGCCGGGACAGGGGGTGCAGATACGCAGTATTTT. It translates to CATLAGTGGADTQYF.

V is TRBV9 and J is TRBJ1-4, with TRBD1 matching 7 bases. In germline, CDR1 is SGDLS, CDR2 YYNGEE. After removal of 4 bases from V and 4 bases from J, the junction contained 7 bases not matched to a gene. The CDR3 has 15 amino acids. CDR3 in DNA: TGTGCCAGCAGCCCTGTGGGACAGCTTAATGAAAAACTGTTTTTT. Its protein product is CASSPVGQLNEKLFF.

This clone has a handful of counts. The gene calls are TRBV11-3 and TRBJ1-1, with 8 nucleotides matching TRBD1. This CDR3 has 13 residues. V dropped 5 bases and J dropped 11; count of bases not matched to a gene: 10. Germline V gene sequence: CDR1 SGHNT, CDR2 YENEEA. The DNA for the CDR3 is TGTGCCAGCAGCCCGCGGACAGGGAGTCGGGCTTTCTTT. This translates into CASSPRTGSRAFF.

This clone has only one observation. This sequence joins TRBV24-1 and TRBJ1-5, with 8 bases lining up with TRBD1. The CDR3 spans 13 residues. The V gene's germline CDR1 is KGHDR and CDR2 SFDVKD. V shed 9 bases, J shed 6 bases, and the junction held 6 bases outside the gene matches. The CDR3 DNA reads TGTGCCACCGGACAGGGCGGACGTCAGCCCCAGCATTTT. It is translated as CATGQGGRQPQHF.

In its sample, this clone was seen once. The J gene is TRBJ1-2, the V gene TRBV30; D gene ambiguous. This CDR3 contains 12 residues. The V end was cut by 4 bases, the J end by 2 bases, with 8 bases between. Germline CDR1 GTSNPN, CDR2 SVGIG (reference sequence). The CDR3 DNA sequence: TGTGCCTGGACATCGGTCAACTATGGCTACACCTTC. This encodes CAWTSVNYGYTF. Using reference TRBV30 and TRBJ1-2 for the parts outside the CDR3, the full variable domain is SQTIHQWPATLVQPVGSPLSLECTVEGTSNPNLYWYRQAAGRGLQLLFYSVGIGQISSEVPQNLSASRPQDRQFILSSKKLLLSDSGFYLCAWTSVNYGYTFGSGTRLTVV.

The CDR3 DNA follows: TGTGCCAGCAGGAGACAGGGTCGGACCGGGGAGCTGTTTTTT. The encoded protein is CASRRQGRTGELFF. The rearrangement links TRBV6-5 to TRBJ2-2; 7 bases are shared with TRBD1. CDR1 and CDR2 from the germline V gene are MNHEY and SVGAGI. The V gene end was trimmed by 6 bases and the J gene end by 5 bases; junction bases not matched to a gene: 6. The CDR3 is 14 amino acids.

This clone has only one observation. V is TRBV7-3 and J is TRBJ2-7, with 12 positions matching TRBD2. Germline assignment: CDR1 SGHTA and CDR2 FQGTGA. CDR3 size: 19 residues. V was clipped by 2 bases and J by 2 bases; unmatched bases: 13. CDR3 DNA: TGTGCCAGCAGCTTAGTAGGCGGCGGACTAGCGGGGACGGCCTACGAGCAGTACTTC. This gives the protein CASSLVGGGLAGTAYEQYF. The full variable domain, rest sourced from reference TRBV7-3 and TRBJ2-7, is GAGVSQTPSNKVTEKGKYVELRCDPISGHTALYWYRQSLGQGPEFLIYFQGTGAADDSGLPNDRFFAVRPEGSVSTLKIQRTERGDSAVYLCASSLVGGGLAGTAYEQYFGPGTRLTVT.

V and J are TRBV18 and TRBJ2-1; the D gene is possibly TRBD2 (6 bases). The germline V gene encodes CDR1 KGHSH and CDR2 LQKENI. The V and J ends lost 4 bases and 4 bases respectively, with 14 bases between them. The CDR3 consists of 15 residues. CDR3 residues: CASSLGGTIYNEQFF. In DNA form, the CDR3 reads TGTGCCAGCTCACTAGGCGGGACCATATACAATGAGCAGTTCTTC.

This chain's CDR3 is CASSGQGKRYEQYF. The CDR3 DNA reads as TGTGCCAGCAGTGGACAGGGGAAGCGGTACGAGCAGTACTTC. V usage is TRBV28 and J usage is TRBJ2-7; 9 positions match TRBD1. CDR1 and CDR2 from the germline V gene are MDHEN and SYDVKM. The CDR3 is made up of 14 amino acids. Trimming removed 5 bases from V and 4 bases from J; junction bases left unmatched: 6.

The chain uses TRBV20-1 and TRBJ2-5, with 7 nucleotides matching TRBD2. J lost 5 bases, V lost 3 bases, and 3 bases had no gene match. This CDR3 region has 12 residues. Germline lookup yields CDR1 DFQATT and CDR2 SNEGSKA (reference sequence). The CDR3 loop reads CSASTSAETQYF. CDR3 DNA sequence: TGCAGTGCTAGTACTAGCGCTGAGACCCAGTACTTC.

The J gene is TRBJ2-2, the V gene TRBV19, with TRBD1 as a possible D gene (8 bases). Germline loops: CDR1 LNHDA, CDR2 SQIVND (reference sequence). Trimming cost V 7 bases and J 5 bases, with 17 bases left between them. The CDR3 is 15 residues long. The CDR3 DNA is TGTGCCAGTACCCAAGACAGGGGAGGGACCGGGGAGCTGTTTTTT. Protein product: CASTQDRGGTGELFF.

The chain uses TRBV11-2 and TRBJ1-3, with TRBD1 matching 10 bases. CDR1 is SGHAT, CDR2 FQNNGV, per germline. Unmatched junction bases numbered 5, after V lost 3 bases and J lost 3 bases. The length of the CDR3 is 16 residues. The CDR3 spells CASSFTDRGLGNTIYF. Written as DNA, the CDR3 is TGTGCCAGCAGCTTCACCGACAGGGGGCTTGGAAACACCATATATTTT.

CDR3 amino acids: CASSYSGQMNTEAFF. CDR3 sequence (DNA): TGTGCCAGCAGTTACTCTGGGCAAATGAACACTGAAGCTTTCTTT. The chain uses TRBV6-5 and TRBJ1-1; D ambiguous. Germline CDR1 reads MNHEY; CDR2 reads SVGAGI. V lost 0 bases, J lost 0 bases, and 8 bases lay in between. CDR3 size: 15 residues.

This clone has a handful of counts. The chain couples TRBV5-1 to TRBJ1-3; D perhaps matches TRBD1 (6 bases). Germline V gene data show CDR1 as SGHRS and CDR2 as YFSETQ. The V and J ends lost 4 bases and 4 bases respectively, with 12 bases between them. The length of the CDR3 is 14 residues. The CDR3 here is CASSDLQGGNTIYF. The CDR3 DNA sequence: TGCGCCAGCAGCGATTTACAGGGCGGAAACACCATATATTTT.

This rearrangement joins TRBV11-2 to TRBJ1-5, with D possibly matching TRBD1 (5 bases). The V gene lost 8 bases and the J gene lost 5 bases, with 13 bases spanning the gap. The CDR3 is 13 residues long. Germline values: CDR1 SGHAT, CDR2 FQNNGV. The CDR3 nucleotides are TGTGCCAGCTTAGAGGAAGGGGATCAGCCCCAGCATTTT. As protein: CASLEEGDQPQHF.

This chain uses TRBV6-6 with TRBJ2-7; D is possibly TRBD2 (6 bases). This CDR3 region has 13 residues. Germline V gene sequence: CDR1 MNHNY, CDR2 SVGAGI (reference sequence). V lost 4 bases and J lost 5, with 12 bases in between. As DNA, the CDR3 is TGTGCCAGCAGTTCCAACCGGAGGGACGAGCAGTACTTC. Protein product: CASSSNRRDEQYF.

Worth noting for this clone: This clone may be a read error of a much larger clone one base away. The chain couples TRBV13 to TRBJ2-2; 8 nucleotides align to TRBD2. The CDR3 has 15 residues. The V gene end was trimmed by 5 bases and the J gene end by 5 bases; junction bases not matched to a gene: 7. Germline assignment: CDR1 PRHDT and CDR2 FYEKMQ (reference sequence). CDR3 sequence: CASSLTGGVTGELFF. In DNA form, the CDR3 reads TGTGCCAGCAGCCTAACGGGGGGGGTGACCGGGGAGCTGTTTTTT.

V usage is TRBV7-3 and J usage is TRBJ2-2; TRBD1 is a possible D gene (6 bases). The CDR3 is made up of 14 amino acids. The V gene lost 6 bases and the J gene lost 3 bases, with 11 bases spanning the gap. CDR1 is SGHTA, CDR2 FQGTGA, per germline. For the CDR3, the DNA is TGTGCCAGCAGACCGAACAGGGACACCGGGGAGCTGTTTTTT. Protein sequence: CASRPNRDTGELFF.

The chain is built from TRBV4-3 and TRBJ1-1; 7 nucleotides match TRBD1. The V and J ends lost 1 base and 0 bases, in that order; junction bases with no gene match: 2. Germline V lookup: CDR1 LGHNA, CDR2 YSLEER. CDR3 length: 15 amino acids. The CDR3 here is CASSQGGTVNTEAFF. The CDR3 nucleotides read TGCGCCAGCAGCCAAGGCGGGACAGTGAACACTGAAGCTTTCTTT.

The V call is TRBV9, the J call TRBJ2-7; TRBD2 agrees at 10 bases. V shed 0 bases and J 3 bases; nucleotides not matched to a gene: 3. From germline, CDR1 is SGDLS and CDR2 YYNGEE. CDR3 size: 15 residues. CDR3 sequence (DNA): TGTGCCAGCAGCGTAGAGGCTAGCGGGGGCTACGAGCAGTACTTC. Its protein is CASSVEASGGYEQYF.